This T cell receptor (beta chain) was profiled in a study of T cell responses to AZD1222 COVID-19 vaccine. Findings and caveats of the study: Repertoire sampling occurred only after the peak T cell response. Regions 160-218 and 743-854 held dominance among vaccine-associated CD4 TCRs, which spanned spike. Females made up more of the donors, who were largely white British, and clonal diversity may have come out too low.

The junction had 12 bases not matched to a gene; V was cut back by 3 bases and J by 1 base. Germline CDR1 reads SGHTA; CDR2 reads FQGNSA. The CDR3 sequence is 17 residues long. TCRdb's copy holds only in-frame clones and misses some; the assay was immunoSEQ multiplex PCR. The sample holds 140,000 to 150,000 clones, roughly nine tenths seen once. The table lists this clone with a count of one. Its antigen remains unidentified. This receptor was identified in an adult in good health. The sequences come from peripheral blood, collected on day 0 of AZD1222 vaccination. The V and J genes are TRBV7-2 and TRBJ2-7, with 7 bases fitting TRBD2. CDR3 nucleotide sequence: TGTGCCAGCAGCTTTGGGCTGCGGGAGAGAGAATCCTACGAGCAGTACTTC. This codes for CASSFGLRERESYEQYF.